This entry describes one T cell receptor beta chain. The protocol was immunoSEQ multiplex PCR, while the TCRdb copy is restricted to in-frame clones and leaves out a portion. The table has 150,000 to 200,000 clones, around 95% seen once. V gave up 2 bases and J gave up 0 bases, with 8 bases separating them. Germline lookup yields CDR1 SGHRS and CDR2 YFSETQ. The CDR3 consists of 14 residues. This specimen belongs to a study of blood T cell repertoires in COVID-19. A Seattle source enrolled patients during active infection and followed them longitudinally. V gene TRBV5-1 combines with J gene TRBJ2-5; D might be TRBD1 (5 bases). Sequencing was done on a sample of peripheral blood. This TCR derives from a man aged 25-45 years with COVID-19, enrolled during active disease. CDR3 sequence: CASSFGQNQETQYF. The CDR3 DNA reads TGCGCCAGCAGCTTCGGACAAAACCAAGAGACCCAGTACTTC.